What follows is one T cell receptor (beta chain) and its context. The antigen is not known. The data originate from a study of CD8 T cells in ankylosing spondylitis. Study-wide results and caveats: A motif in TCR beta, a set of about 8 highly homologous variants, appeared characteristic of ankylosing spondylitis blood.

The CDR3 loop spans 12 amino acids. The ends were cut back, 3 bases at V and 6 bases at J, with 9 bases in the middle. TCRdb reprocessed the 5' RACE reads with MiXCR, giving one entry per CDR3 protein. The sample carries more than 650,000 distinct CDR3 sequences, roughly 10% recorded once. The sample comprised blood, either unsorted or a sorted T cell fraction (not recorded which). The TCR comes from a male donor with ankylosing spondylitis. The chain carries TRBV12-3 or TRBV12-4 and TRBJ2-7, with D tentatively TRBD1 (5 bases). The CDR3 loop reads CASSLTVVEQYF. The CDR3, as DNA: TGTGCCAGCAGTTTGACAGTCGTCGAGCAGTACTTC.